The 19 T cell receptor beta chains below come from one sample, sequenced in a study of identical twins (dated by TCRdb to between 2015 and 2016). The library was produced with 5' RACE. The sequencing machine was an Illumina HiSeq 2000. TCRdb trimmed the raw reads at Q25, called clones with MiXCR and kept productive beta chains. Every entry covers one CDR3 protein and lists the most common genes and DNA from its rows. The table for this sample lists 1.5 million to 2 million distinct CDR3 sequences; about 32% of them were counted only once. The ten largest make up around 0.3% of the sample. Sequenced sample: cord blood. These receptors were obtained from a newborn girl in good health.

This clonotype was seen only a few times. V is TRBV11-2 and J is TRBJ2-7; TRBD1 matches 9 bases. After removal of 2 bases from V and 3 bases from J, the junction contained 8 bases not matched to a gene. CDR3 length equals 16 residues. CDR1 is SGHAT, CDR2 FQNNGV, per germline. DNA for the CDR3: TGTGCCAGCAGCTTAATCGGGGGACAGGGCTTCTACGAGCAGTACTTC. Protein sequence: CASSLIGGQGFYEQYF.

This clonotype was detected ten times or more. The V gene is TRBV24-1, the J gene TRBJ2-5, with 9 nucleotides matching TRBD2. The V and J ends lost 7 bases and 0 bases, in that order; junction bases with no gene match: 5. The germline gives CDR1 KGHDR, CDR2 SFDVKD. This CDR3 region has 15 residues. The CDR3 bases are TGTGCCACCAGACAAGCGGGAGGCAACCAAGAGACCCAGTACTTC. Its protein is CATRQAGGNQETQYF.

This clonotype occurred a few times. The CDR3, as DNA: TGCAGCGTTCAGACAGCTAATGAAAAACTGTTTTTT. Protein product: CSVQTANEKLFF. The gene calls are TRBV29-1 and TRBJ1-4; a weak D match, TRBD1 (5 bases). V shed 5 bases and J shed 3 bases, with 7 bases lying between them. This CDR3 region has 12 residues. Germline assignment: CDR1 SQVTM and CDR2 ANQGSEA.

This clonotype has only one observation. The chain couples TRBV9 to TRBJ1-5; D is ambiguous. This CDR3 is 14 amino acids long. Germline CDR1 reads SGDLS; CDR2 reads YYNGEE. The V gene lost 3 bases and the J gene lost 5 bases, with 12 bases spanning the gap. The CDR3 is CASSGPGADQPQHF. Written as DNA, the CDR3 is TGTGCCAGCAGCGGCCCGGGCGCTGATCAGCCCCAGCATTTT.

The table lists this clonotype with a few counts. The chain combines TRBV20-1 with TRBJ1-2, with D possibly being TRBD1 (6 bases). The CDR3 runs 14 residues. Trimming pared 1 base from V and 1 base from J, leaving 10 bases between. Germline V CDR1 and CDR2: DFQATT, SNEGSKA (reference sequence). In DNA form, the CDR3 reads TGCAGTGCTAGAGCCGACAGGATTAACTATGGCTACACCTTC. Amino acid sequence: CSARADRINYGYTF.

This clonotype was recorded once. The chain has TRBV7-9 and TRBJ2-7; 7 positions agree with TRBD1. Losses at the gene ends were 4 bases for V and 4 bases for J; bases not matched to a gene: 13. The CDR3 contains 16 residues. Per the germline V gene, CDR1 is SEHNR and CDR2 is FQNEAQ (reference sequence). Written as DNA, the CDR3 is TGTGCCAGCAGCTCAGGGGCGACAGGGAACTCATACGAGCAGTACTTC. Translation gives CASSSGATGNSYEQYF.

This clonotype has just a few counts. V and J are TRBV11-2 and TRBJ2-5, with TRBD2 matching 9 bases. The V and J ends lost 2 bases and 3 bases, in that order; junction bases with no gene match: 4. This CDR3 is 15 amino acids long. The germline CDR1 and CDR2 sequences are SGHAT and FQNNGV. This chain's CDR3 is CASSLIAGVKETQYF. Written as DNA, the CDR3 is TGTGCCAGCAGCTTAATAGCGGGAGTTAAAGAGACCCAGTACTTC.

The CDR3 region is CSARTPGGSLYEQYF. DNA for the CDR3: TGCAGTGCTAGGACCCCAGGGGGGTCCCTCTACGAGCAGTACTTC. V usage is TRBV20-1 and J usage is TRBJ2-7; D might be TRBD1 (7 bases). V lost 3 bases and J lost 3, with 18 bases in between. CDR1 and CDR2 from the germline V gene are DFQATT and SNEGSKA (reference sequence). The CDR3 is made up of 15 amino acids.

This clonotype came up many times. The gene calls are TRBV10-3 and TRBJ1-2; D perhaps matches TRBD1 (5 bases). This CDR3 has 11 amino acids. Per germline, CDR1 ENHRY and CDR2 SYGVKD. The ends were cut back, 8 bases at V and 7 bases at J, with 11 bases in the middle. CDR3 sequence: CAIRGFGGYTF. DNA for the CDR3: TGTGCCATCCGGGGGTTTGGTGGCTACACCTTC.

The gene calls are TRBV7-9 and TRBJ2-7; D not resolved. Germline V gene lookup returns CDR1 SEHNR and CDR2 FQNEAQ (reference sequence). V lost 5 bases and J lost 3, with 8 bases in between. The CDR3 loop spans 12 amino acids. The DNA for the CDR3 is TGTGCCAGCAGCACCAGCTACTACGAGCAGTACTTC. Protein: CASSTSYYEQYF.

On this clonotype: A junction boundary mismatches the germline segment, possibly from a read error. The chain couples TRBV3-1 to TRBJ2-2, with a possible D match to TRBD1 (5 bases). CDR3 length: 15 residues. Germline values: CDR1 LGHDT, CDR2 YNNKEL (reference sequence). The CDR3, as DNA: TGTGCCGGCAGCCAGTTCATAGGGGCTAACGGGGAGCTGTTTTTT. Its translation: CAGSQFIGANGELFF. The full variable domain, rest sourced from reference TRBV3-1 and TRBJ2-2, is DTAVSQTPKYLVTQMGNDKSIKCEQNLGHDTMYWYKQDSKKFLKIMFSYNNKELIINETVPNRFSPKSPDKAHLNLHINSLELGDSAVYFCAGSQFIGANGELFFGEGSRLTVL.

This chain joins TRBV9 and TRBJ2-3; D might be TRBD1 (7 bases). Germline V lookup: CDR1 SGDLS, CDR2 YYNGEE. This CDR3 has 17 amino acids. Between the trimmed V and J ends, which lost 2 bases and 3 bases, there was a span of 19 bases. The CDR3 DNA is TGTGCCAGCAGCGTCAGGGGGGCTAGCGCGAGGACAGATACGCAGTATTTT. Its translation is CASSVRGASARTDTQYF.

The table lists this clonotype with a few counts. V usage is TRBV4-1 and J usage is TRBJ1-2, with D tentatively TRBD1 (6 bases). V was clipped by 0 bases and J by 4 bases, with 15 bases between them. Germline lookup yields CDR1 MGHRA and CDR2 YSYEKL. This CDR3 is 16 amino acids long. For the CDR3, the DNA is TGCGCCAGCAGCCAAGATATCCCGTCGGACAGCTATGGCTACACCTTC. Translated: CASSQDIPSDSYGYTF.

Here the CDR3 DNA reads TGCGCCAGCAGTGGGACAGGGGCTTATAACACTGAAGCTTTCTTT. Protein sequence: CASSGTGAYNTEAFF. The V and J genes are TRBV10-2 and TRBJ1-1, with TRBD1 identical over 9 bases. CDR1 WSHSY and CDR2 SAAADI come from the germline V gene. Trimming at V came to 4 bases and at J to 2 bases, leaving 5 bases not matched to a gene. CDR3 size: 15 residues.

The CDR3, as DNA: TGCAGTGCTTCTAGCGGGGGGATCGTGAGCGAGCAGTACTTC. It translates to CSASSGGIVSEQYF. The chain is built from TRBV20-1 and TRBJ2-7; 11 bases fit TRBD2. Germline trimming cut 5 bases from V and 6 bases from J; bases unmatched to any gene: 9. CDR3 length: 14 amino acids. The germline gives CDR1 DFQATT, CDR2 SNEGSKA (reference sequence).

The chain joins TRBV25-1 to TRBJ1-6; D is unresolved. The V gene's germline CDR1 is MGHDK and CDR2 SYGVNS. This CDR3 comprises 15 residues. Deletions cut 6 bases from V and 4 bases from J, with 13 bases between. CDR3 in DNA: TGTGCCAGCAGCCAAGGGCAGATTTATAATTCACCCCTCCACTTT. Its protein is CASSQGQIYNSPLHF.

This sequence joins TRBV6-1 and TRBJ2-5, with D tentatively TRBD1 or TRBD2 (5 bases each). The DNA end is more similar to TRBJ2-7, so the J call may be wrong. The CDR3 consists of 14 residues. Germline-derived CDR1 and CDR2 are MNHNS and SASEGT. CDR3 nucleotides: TGTGCCAGCAAAAAGGAGGCAGGGCACTACGAGCAGTACTTC. It codes for CASKKEAGHYEQYF.

This chain links TRBV7-9 with TRBJ2-1; 14 bases line up with TRBD2. CDR3 length equals 13 residues. Losses at the gene ends were 3 bases for V and 13 bases for J; bases not matched to a gene: 2. Germline lookup yields CDR1 SEHNR and CDR2 FQNEAQ (reference sequence). CDR3 nucleotides: TGTGCCAGCAGCTTGACTAGCGGGAGGGCCCAGTTCTTC. Protein product: CASSLTSGRAQFF.

This clonotype was recorded at least ten times. Sequence at one end of the junction differs from germline and may be a read error. The CDR3 protein is CASSLGQVYEQYF. CDR3 nucleotide sequence: TGTGCCAGCAGTTTAGGGCAGGTGTACGAGCAGTACTTC. The V gene is TRBV5-1, the J gene TRBJ2-7; D unresolved. CDR3 length: 13 amino acids. CDR1 and CDR2 (germline): SGHRS, YFSETQ.